The T cell receptor beta chain described here comes from a study of cytomegalovirus exposure and HLA in healthy donors. Study-wide points: Among immune exposure information, only CMV serostatus was available. Analyses of presence/absence relied on an assumption of roughly uniform sequencing depth across donors. Using the classifier, cytomegalovirus status was reportedly diagnosed with high specificity and sensitivity.

The study ran its PCR with 60 Vbeta and 13 Jbeta primers. Some clones are missing from TCRdb's copy, which holds only in-frame ones; the method was immunoSEQ multiplex PCR. The data contain roughly 100,000 clones, around a tenth of them seen just once; the ten biggest clones take up about 5%. This clone has a handful of counts. Its specificity is unknown. Germline CDR1 SGHVS, CDR2 FNYEAQ. This CDR3 contains 13 residues. The trim removed 5 bases at V and 7 bases at J, leaving 6 bases unmatched. The chain uses TRBV7-6 and TRBJ1-2; 8 positions agree with TRBD1. The origin of this receptor is a man in his fifties or sixties in good health and CMV-seropositive. What was sequenced was PBMCs. The CDR3 nucleotides are TGTGCCAGCAGCCTGGACAGGGTCGGTGGCTACACCTTC. Translating it yields CASSLDRVGGYTF.